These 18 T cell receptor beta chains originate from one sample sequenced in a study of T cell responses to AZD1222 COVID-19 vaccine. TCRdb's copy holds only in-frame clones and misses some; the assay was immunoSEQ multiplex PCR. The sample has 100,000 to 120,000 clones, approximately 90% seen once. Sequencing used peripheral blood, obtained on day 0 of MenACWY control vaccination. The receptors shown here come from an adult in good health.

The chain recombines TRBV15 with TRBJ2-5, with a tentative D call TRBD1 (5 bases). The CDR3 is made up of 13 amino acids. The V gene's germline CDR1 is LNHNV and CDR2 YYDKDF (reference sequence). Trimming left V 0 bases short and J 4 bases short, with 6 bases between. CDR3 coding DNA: TGTGCCACCAGCAGAGATCAGGGAGAGACCCAGTACTTC. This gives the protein CATSRDQGETQYF.

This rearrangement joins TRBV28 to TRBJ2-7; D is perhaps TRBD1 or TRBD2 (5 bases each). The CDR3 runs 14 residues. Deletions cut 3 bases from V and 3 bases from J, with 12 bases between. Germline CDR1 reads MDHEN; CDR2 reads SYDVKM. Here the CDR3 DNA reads TGTGCCAGCAGTTTTGTCGAGGGGAACTACGAGCAGTACTTC. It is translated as CASSFVEGNYEQYF.

CDR3 sequence: CASSYNLGLAPDTQYF. Here the CDR3 DNA reads TGTGCCAGCAGTTATAACCTCGGTTTAGCTCCAGATACGCAGTATTTT. V usage is TRBV6-9 and J usage is TRBJ2-3; unclear D gene. The CDR3 has 16 residues. Germline-derived CDR1 and CDR2 are MNHGY and SVAAGI. Between the trimmed V and J ends, which lost 2 bases and 4 bases, there was a span of 16 bases.

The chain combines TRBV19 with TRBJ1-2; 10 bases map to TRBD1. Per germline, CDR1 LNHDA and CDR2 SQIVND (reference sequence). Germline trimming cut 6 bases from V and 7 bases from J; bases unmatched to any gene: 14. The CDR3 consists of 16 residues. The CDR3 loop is CASSRDRGFQPGGYTF. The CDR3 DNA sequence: TGTGCCAGTAGCCGGGACAGGGGATTTCAGCCAGGTGGCTACACCTTC.

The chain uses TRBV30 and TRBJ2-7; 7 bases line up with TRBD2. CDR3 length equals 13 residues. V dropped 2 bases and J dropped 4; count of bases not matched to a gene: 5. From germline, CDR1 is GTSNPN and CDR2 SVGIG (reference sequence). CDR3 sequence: CAWSRWEGYEQYF. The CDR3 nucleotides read TGTGCCTGGAGTCGCTGGGAGGGGTACGAGCAGTACTTC.

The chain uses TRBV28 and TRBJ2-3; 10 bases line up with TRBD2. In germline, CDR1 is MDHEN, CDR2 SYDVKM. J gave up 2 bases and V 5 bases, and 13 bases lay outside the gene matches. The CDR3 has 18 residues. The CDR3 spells CASSPGGASGGLTDTQYF. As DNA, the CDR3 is TGTGCCAGCAGTCCGGGGGGCGCTAGCGGGGGACTCACAGATACGCAGTATTTT.

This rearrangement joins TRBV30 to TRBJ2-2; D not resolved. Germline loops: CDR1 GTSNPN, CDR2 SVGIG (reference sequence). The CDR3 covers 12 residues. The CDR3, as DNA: TGTGCTTGTCCAGGTGTCACCGGGGAGCTGTTTTTT. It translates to CACPGVTGELFF.

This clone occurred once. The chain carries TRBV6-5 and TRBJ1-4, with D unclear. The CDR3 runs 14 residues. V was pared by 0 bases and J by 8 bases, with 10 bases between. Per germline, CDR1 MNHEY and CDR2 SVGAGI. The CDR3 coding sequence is TGTGCCAGCAGTTACTCAGGATTGGAAGAAAAACTGTTTTTT. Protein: CASSYSGLEEKLFF.

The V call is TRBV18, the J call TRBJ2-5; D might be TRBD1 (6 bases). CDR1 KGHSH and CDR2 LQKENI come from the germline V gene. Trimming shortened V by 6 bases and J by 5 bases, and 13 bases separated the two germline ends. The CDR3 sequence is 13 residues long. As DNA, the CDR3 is TGTGCCAGCTCCCCAACAGGGTACGAGACCCAGTACTTC. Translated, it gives CASSPTGYETQYF.

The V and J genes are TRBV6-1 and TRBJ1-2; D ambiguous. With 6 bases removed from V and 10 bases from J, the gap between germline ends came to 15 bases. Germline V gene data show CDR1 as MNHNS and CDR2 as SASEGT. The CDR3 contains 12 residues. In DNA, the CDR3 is TGTGCCAGCAGCCCGAGCCGGGGAGACTACACCTTC. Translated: CASSPSRGDYTF.

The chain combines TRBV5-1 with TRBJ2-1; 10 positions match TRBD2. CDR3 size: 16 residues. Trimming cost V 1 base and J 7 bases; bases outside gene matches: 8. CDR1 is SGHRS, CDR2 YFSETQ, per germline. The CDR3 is CASSLTSGVGSNEQFF. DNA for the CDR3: TGCGCCAGCAGCTTGACTAGCGGGGTCGGCTCGAATGAGCAGTTCTTC.

CDR3 residues: CASSLGRASNTEAFF. The CDR3 DNA follows: TGTGCCAGCAGCTTGGGCAGAGCCTCGAACACTGAAGCTTTCTTT. The chain carries TRBV11-1 and TRBJ1-1; D remains unclear. Germline V CDR1 and CDR2: SGHAT, FQDESV (reference sequence). The CDR3 consists of 15 residues. V was clipped by 3 bases and J by 1 base, with 12 bases between them.

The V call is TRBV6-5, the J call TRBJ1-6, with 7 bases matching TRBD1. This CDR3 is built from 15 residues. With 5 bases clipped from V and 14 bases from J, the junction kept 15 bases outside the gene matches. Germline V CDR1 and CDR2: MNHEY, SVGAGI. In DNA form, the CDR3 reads TGTGCCAGCAGTCCGATAACCGGACAGGACTTCACCCTCCACTTT. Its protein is CASSPITGQDFTLHF.

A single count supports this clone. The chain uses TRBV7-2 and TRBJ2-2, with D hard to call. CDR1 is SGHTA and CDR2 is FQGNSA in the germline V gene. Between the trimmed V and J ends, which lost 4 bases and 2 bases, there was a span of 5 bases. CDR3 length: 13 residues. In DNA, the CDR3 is TGTGCCAGCAGCTCCCTTAACACCGGGGAGCTGTTTTTT. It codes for CASSSLNTGELFF.

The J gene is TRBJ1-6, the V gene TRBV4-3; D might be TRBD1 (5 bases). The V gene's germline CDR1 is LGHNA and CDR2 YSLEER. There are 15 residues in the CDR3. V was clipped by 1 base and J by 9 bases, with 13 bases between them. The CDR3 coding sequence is TGCGCCAGCAGCCAAGGGTCAGGGTTTGGTTCACCCCTCCACTTT. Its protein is CASSQGSGFGSPLHF.

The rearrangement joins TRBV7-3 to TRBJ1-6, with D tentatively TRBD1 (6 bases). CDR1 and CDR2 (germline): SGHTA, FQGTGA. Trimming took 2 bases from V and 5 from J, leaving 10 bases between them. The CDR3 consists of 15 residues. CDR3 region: CASSLSQGNNSPLHF. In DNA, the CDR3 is TGTGCCAGCAGCTTATCCCAGGGGAATAATTCACCCCTCCACTTT.

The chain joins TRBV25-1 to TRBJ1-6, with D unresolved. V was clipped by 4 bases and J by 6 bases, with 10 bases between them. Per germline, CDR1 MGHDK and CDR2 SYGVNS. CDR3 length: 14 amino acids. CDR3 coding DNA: TGTGCCAGCAGTGCCCGTCGGGGTAATTCACCCCTCCACTTT. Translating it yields CASSARRGNSPLHF.

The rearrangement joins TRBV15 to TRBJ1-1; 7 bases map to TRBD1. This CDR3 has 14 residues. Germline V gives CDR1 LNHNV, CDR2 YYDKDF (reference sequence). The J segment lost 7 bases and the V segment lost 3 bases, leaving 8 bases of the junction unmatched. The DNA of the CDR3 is TGTGCCACCAGCAGGCTTGAGGGGGCCAATGAAGCTTTCTTT. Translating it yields CATSRLEGANEAFF.